This T cell receptor beta chain came from a study of cytomegalovirus exposure and HLA in healthy donors. Study-wide context: A subsequent analysis stated that the 90 to 150 validation repertoires were run on the same platform as the roughly 670 first-cohort repertoires.

Method: immunoSEQ multiplex PCR; TCRdb's copy keeps in-frame clones and lacks some. The data contain about 120,000 clones, 89% of them singletons. Sequences were obtained from PBMCs. This TCR was sampled from a woman between 18 and 29 years old in good health and CMV-seronegative.

The CDR3 DNA reads TGTGCCAGCAGCCCCCCGGGACTAGCGGGCCACGAGCAGTACTTC. The encoded protein is CASSPPGLAGHEQYF. The chain couples TRBV28 to TRBJ2-7, with TRBD2 identical over 12 bases. CDR3 length: 15 residues. In germline, CDR1 is MDHEN, CDR2 SYDVKM. V lost 6 bases, J lost 5 bases, and 8 bases stayed unmatched.